The next 18 T cell receptor beta chains were all read from a single sample in a study of blood T cell repertoires in COVID-19. The table came from immunoSEQ multiplex PCR; TCRdb's copy has only in-frame clones and leaves some out. The table records approximately 210,000 clones, 92% of them present only once. The sequenced material came from peripheral blood. Source of these receptors: a man under 40 with acute or convalescent COVID-19.

In its sample, this clone was seen many times. The chain employs TRBV28 and TRBJ1-2; 10 positions agree with TRBD1. The CDR3 length is 15 residues. V lost 2 bases and J lost 5; bases outside the gene matches: 5. Germline V gene lookup returns CDR1 MDHEN and CDR2 SYDVKM. The CDR3 loop reads CASSLTGQGEYGYTF. The CDR3 DNA reads as TGTGCCAGCAGTTTAACTGGACAGGGGGAATATGGCTACACCTTC.

The J gene is TRBJ1-6, the V gene TRBV14; 9 nucleotides line up with TRBD1. Germline CDR1 reads SGHDN; CDR2 reads FVKESK. CDR3 length: 17 residues. The junction had 7 bases not matched to a gene; V was cut back by 3 bases and J by 4 bases. This CDR3 reads CASSQRQGGPYNSPLHF. CDR3 DNA: TGTGCCAGCAGCCAGAGACAGGGGGGACCTTATAATTCACCCCTCCACTTT.

V is TRBV28 and J is TRBJ2-7; a weak D match, TRBD1 (5 bases). With 6 bases removed from V and 6 bases from J, the gap between germline ends came to 15 bases. This CDR3 has 13 amino acids. CDR1 MDHEN and CDR2 SYDVKM come from the germline V gene. This CDR3 reads CASRLRERGEQYF. CDR3 bases: TGTGCCAGCAGACTCCGCGAAAGGGGCGAGCAGTACTTC.

This clone was counted a single time. The chain joins TRBV7-2 to TRBJ2-5, with D possibly being TRBD2 (5 bases). The CDR3 runs to 13 residues. Between the trimmed V and J ends, which lost 5 bases and 5 bases, there was a span of 12 bases. Germline V CDR1 and CDR2: SGHTA, FQGNSA. The CDR3 DNA sequence: TGTGCCAGCAGCATCCGGGGATCGGAGACCCAGTACTTC. This translates into CASSIRGSETQYF.

The rearrangement links TRBV10-3 to TRBJ1-6; TRBD1 is a possible D gene (6 bases). Trimming shortened V by 2 bases and J by 14 bases, and 31 bases separated the two germline ends. CDR3 length equals 19 residues. Germline V lookup: CDR1 ENHRY, CDR2 SYGVKD. The CDR3 DNA is TGTGCCATCAGTGAGCCAGCACGGACAGCGAGTTTGGGAGTGGGATCCCTCCACTTT. Amino acid sequence: CAISEPARTASLGVGSLHF.

The rearrangement uses TRBV14 and TRBJ2-3; possible D gene TRBD2, 6 bases. The V gene lost 5 bases and the J gene lost 3 bases, with 15 bases spanning the gap. The CDR3 loop spans 15 amino acids. Germline V gene data show CDR1 as SGHDN and CDR2 as FVKESK. The CDR3 sequence is CASSALAFGTDTQYF. CDR3 sequence (DNA): TGTGCCAGCAGCGCCCTAGCGTTCGGTACAGATACGCAGTATTTT. Using reference TRBV14 and TRBJ2-3 for the parts outside the CDR3, the full variable domain is EAGVTQFPSHSVIEKGQTVTLRCDPISGHDNLYWYRRVMGKEIKFLLHFVKESKQDESGMPNNRFLAERTGGTYSTLKVQPAELEDSGVYFCASSALAFGTDTQYFGPGTRLTVL.

The chain is built from TRBV9 and TRBJ2-7; TRBD2 might be the D (6 bases). V lost 2 bases to trimming and J lost 3 bases, with 15 bases between them. The length of the CDR3 is 15 residues. Germline loops: CDR1 SGDLS, CDR2 YYNGEE. The CDR3 region has the DNA TGTGCCAGCAGCGTTTCCTCGGTGGGAGGCTACGAGCAGTACTTC. Its protein product is CASSVSSVGGYEQYF.

The chain has TRBV4-1 and TRBJ2-7; possibly TRBD2 for D (5 bases). The CDR3 loop spans 17 amino acids. Between the trimmed V and J ends, which lost 6 bases and 4 bases, there was a span of 25 bases. The germline V gene encodes CDR1 MGHRA and CDR2 YSYEKL. The CDR3 loop is CASSLLARWAGSYEQYF. DNA of the CDR3: TGCGCCAGCAGTCTATTAGCGAGGTGGGCCGGTTCGTACGAGCAGTACTTC.

The rearrangement uses TRBV10-2 and TRBJ1-1, with 8 bases identical to TRBD1. Germline V gives CDR1 WSHSY, CDR2 SAAADI. J lost 8 bases, V lost 4 bases, and 6 bases had no gene match. The CDR3 spans 13 residues. The chain's CDR3 is CASSGGRGREAFF. The CDR3 DNA is TGCGCCAGCAGTGGCGGCAGGGGGCGCGAAGCTTTCTTT.

This clone was counted only a few times. The V call is TRBV6-5, the J call TRBJ1-2; 9 bases line up with TRBD1. This CDR3 is 15 amino acids long. Unmatched junction bases numbered 11, after V lost 4 bases and J lost 8 bases. Germline V lookup: CDR1 MNHEY, CDR2 SVGAGI. This CDR3 is CASSSLGTGRRGYTF. CDR3 coding DNA: TGTGCCAGCAGTTCCCTAGGGACAGGGAGAAGGGGCTACACCTTC.

The chain combines TRBV4-1 with TRBJ1-2; D is unresolved. Per germline, CDR1 MGHRA and CDR2 YSYEKL. The CDR3 length is 13 residues. V dropped 1 base and J dropped 7 bases, with 10 bases sitting between them. The CDR3 sequence is CASSQAWNSGYTF. For the CDR3, the DNA is TGCGCCAGCAGCCAAGCTTGGAACAGTGGCTACACCTTC.

V is TRBV28 and J is TRBJ2-2; D gene ambiguous. The V and J ends lost 2 bases and 0 bases respectively, with 7 bases between them. CDR1 is MDHEN, CDR2 SYDVKM, per germline. This CDR3 contains 15 residues. This CDR3 is CASSLVPTNTGELFF. DNA of the CDR3: TGTGCCAGCAGTTTAGTCCCCACGAACACCGGGGAGCTGTTTTTT.

This chain uses TRBV3-1 (or the pseudogene TRBV3-2) with TRBJ2-7; D not certain. Trimming took off 4 bases at V and 0 bases at J, with 4 bases between the two ends. Germline lookup yields CDR1 LGHDT and CDR2 YNNKEL (reference sequence). The CDR3 has 12 residues. In DNA, the CDR3 is TGTGCCAGCAGCCCTCCCTCCTACGAGCAGTACTTC. It codes for CASSPPSYEQYF.

This chain connects TRBV27 to TRBJ2-2; D perhaps matches TRBD2 (5 bases). The CDR3 totals 13 residues. CDR1 and CDR2 (germline): MNHEY, SMNVEV (reference sequence). V shed 6 bases and J shed 6 bases, with 11 bases lying between them. This CDR3 reads CASSRERAGELFF. For the CDR3, the DNA is TGTGCCAGCAGCCGGGAACGGGCCGGGGAGCTGTTTTTT.

The chain couples TRBV5-4 to TRBJ2-5; 7 nucleotides agree with TRBD2. CDR3 length equals 15 residues. V dropped 1 base and J dropped 3; count of bases not matched to a gene: 6. Per germline, CDR1 SGHNT and CDR2 YYREEE (reference sequence). The CDR3 coding sequence is TGTGCCAGCAGCTTGAGGCCTAGCGGAGAAGAGACCCAGTACTTC. Its translation: CASSLRPSGEETQYF.

This clone has a count of ten or more. This rearrangement joins TRBV7-3 to TRBJ2-1; TRBD1 matches at 8 bases. Germline CDR1 and CDR2: SGHTA and FQGTGA. V shed 2 bases and J 5 bases; nucleotides not matched to a gene: 2. The CDR3 contains 14 residues. CDR3 region: CASSLGQGHNEQFF. For the CDR3, the DNA is TGTGCCAGCAGCTTAGGACAGGGTCACAATGAGCAGTTCTTC.

The rearrangement joins TRBV12-3 or TRBV12-4 to TRBJ1-1; D unresolved. The CDR3 extends over 13 amino acids. The ends were cut back, 3 bases at V and 4 bases at J, with 9 bases in the middle. The CDR3 region is CASSFAEGTEAFF. The CDR3 DNA is TGTGCCAGCAGTTTCGCGGAGGGCACTGAAGCTTTCTTT.

This rearrangement joins TRBV18 to TRBJ2-1; possibly TRBD1 for D (6 bases). V lost 3 bases and J lost 8, with 11 bases in between. The CDR3 runs 13 residues. Germline V gene data show CDR1 as KGHSH and CDR2 as LQKENI. The CDR3 DNA sequence: TGTGCCAGCTCACCGGGGGCCGCGGATGAGCAGTTCTTC. It specifies CASSPGAADEQFF.